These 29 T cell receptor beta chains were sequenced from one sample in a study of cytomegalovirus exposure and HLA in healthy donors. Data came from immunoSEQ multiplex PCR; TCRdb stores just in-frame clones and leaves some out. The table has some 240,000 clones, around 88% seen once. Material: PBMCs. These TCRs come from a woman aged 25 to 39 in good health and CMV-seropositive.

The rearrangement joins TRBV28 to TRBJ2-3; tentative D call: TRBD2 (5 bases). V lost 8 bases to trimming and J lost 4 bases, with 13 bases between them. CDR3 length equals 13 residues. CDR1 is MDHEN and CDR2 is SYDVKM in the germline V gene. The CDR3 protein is CASLGSVPDTQYF. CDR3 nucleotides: TGTGCCAGCTTGGGGAGTGTCCCAGATACGCAGTATTTT.

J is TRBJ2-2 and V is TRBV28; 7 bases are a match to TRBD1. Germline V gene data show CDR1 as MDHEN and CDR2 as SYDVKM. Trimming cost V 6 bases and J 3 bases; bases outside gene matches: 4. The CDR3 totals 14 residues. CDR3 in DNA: TGTGCCAGCAGCCAACAGGGGTACACCGGGGAGCTGTTTTTT. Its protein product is CASSQQGYTGELFF. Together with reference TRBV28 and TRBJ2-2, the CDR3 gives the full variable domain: DVKVTQSSRYLVKRTGEKVFLECVQDMDHENMFWYRQDPGLGLRLIYFSYDVKMKEKGDIPEGYSVSREKKERFSLILESASTNQTSMYLCASSQQGYTGELFFGEGSRLTVL.

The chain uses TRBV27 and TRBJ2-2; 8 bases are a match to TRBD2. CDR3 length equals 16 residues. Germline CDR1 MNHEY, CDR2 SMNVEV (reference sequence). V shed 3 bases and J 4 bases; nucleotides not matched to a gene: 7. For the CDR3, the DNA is TGTGCCAGCAGTTTCCACTCGGGAGGGGGCACCGGGGAGCTGTTTTTT. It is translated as CASSFHSGGGTGELFF.

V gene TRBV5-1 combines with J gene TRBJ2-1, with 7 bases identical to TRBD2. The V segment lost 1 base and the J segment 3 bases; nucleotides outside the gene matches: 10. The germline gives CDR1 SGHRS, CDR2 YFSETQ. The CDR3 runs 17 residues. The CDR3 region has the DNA TGCGCCAGCAGCTTGAAAACTGGCGGGAGCGGCTACAATGAGCAGTTCTTC. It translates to CASSLKTGGSGYNEQFF.

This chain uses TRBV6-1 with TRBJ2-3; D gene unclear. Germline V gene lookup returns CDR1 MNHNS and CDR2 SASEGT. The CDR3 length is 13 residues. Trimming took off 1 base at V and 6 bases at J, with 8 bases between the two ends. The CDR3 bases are TGTGCCAGCAGTGAAGGGGCAACGGATACGCAGTATTTT. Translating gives CASSEGATDTQYF.

CDR3 residues: CASSFSGAGETQYF. In DNA, the CDR3 is TGCGCCAGCAGCTTCTCAGGGGCCGGAGAGACCCAGTACTTC. The gene calls are TRBV5-1 and TRBJ2-5, with D possibly TRBD1 on 6 matching bases. Germline loops: CDR1 SGHRS, CDR2 YFSETQ. The CDR3 is made up of 14 amino acids. V lost 2 bases and J lost 4, with 12 bases in between.

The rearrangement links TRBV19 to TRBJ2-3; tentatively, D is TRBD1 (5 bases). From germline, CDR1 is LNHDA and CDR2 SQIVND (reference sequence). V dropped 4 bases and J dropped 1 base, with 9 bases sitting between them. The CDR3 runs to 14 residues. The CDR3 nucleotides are TGTGCCAGTAGTAGTTTGGGGCGCACAGATACGCAGTATTTT. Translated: CASSSLGRTDTQYF. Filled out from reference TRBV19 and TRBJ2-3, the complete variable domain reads DGGITQSPKYLFRKEGQNVTLSCEQNLNHDAMYWYRQDPGQGLRLIYYSQIVNDFQKGDIAEGYSVSREKKESFPLTVTSAQKNPTAFYLCASSSLGRTDTQYFGPGTRLTVL.

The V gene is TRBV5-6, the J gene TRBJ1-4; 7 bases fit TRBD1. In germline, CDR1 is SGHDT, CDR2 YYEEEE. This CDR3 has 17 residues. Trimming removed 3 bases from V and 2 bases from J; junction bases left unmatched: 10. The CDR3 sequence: CASSYRQGLWTNEKLFF. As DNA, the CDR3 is TGTGCCAGCAGCTACCGACAGGGTCTGTGGACTAATGAAAAACTGTTTTTT.

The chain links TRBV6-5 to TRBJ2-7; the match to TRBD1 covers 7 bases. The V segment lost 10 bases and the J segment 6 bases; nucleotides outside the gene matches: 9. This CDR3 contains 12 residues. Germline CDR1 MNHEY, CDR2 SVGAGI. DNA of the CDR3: TGTGCCATGGCAAACAGGGGTGGCGAGCAGTACTTC. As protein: CAMANRGGEQYF.

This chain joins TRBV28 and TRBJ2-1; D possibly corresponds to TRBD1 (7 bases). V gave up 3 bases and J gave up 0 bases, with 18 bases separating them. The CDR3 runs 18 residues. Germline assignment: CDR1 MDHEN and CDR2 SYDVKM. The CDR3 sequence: CASSFPAQGGPSYNEQFF. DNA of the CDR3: TGTGCCAGCAGTTTCCCCGCCCAGGGGGGACCCTCCTACAATGAGCAGTTCTTC.

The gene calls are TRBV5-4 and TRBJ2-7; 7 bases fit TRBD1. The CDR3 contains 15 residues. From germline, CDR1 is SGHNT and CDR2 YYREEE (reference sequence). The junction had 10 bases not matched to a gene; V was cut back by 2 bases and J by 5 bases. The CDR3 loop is CASSFPGTVVNEQYF. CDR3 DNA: TGTGCCAGCAGCTTCCCCGGGACAGTAGTTAACGAGCAGTACTTC.

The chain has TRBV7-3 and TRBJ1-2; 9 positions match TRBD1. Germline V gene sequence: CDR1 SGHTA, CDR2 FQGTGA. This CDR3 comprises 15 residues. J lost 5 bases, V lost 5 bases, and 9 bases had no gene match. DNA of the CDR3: TGTGCCAGCAGCCAAAGTCGGACAGGGGAGTATGGCTACACCTTC. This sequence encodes CASSQSRTGEYGYTF.

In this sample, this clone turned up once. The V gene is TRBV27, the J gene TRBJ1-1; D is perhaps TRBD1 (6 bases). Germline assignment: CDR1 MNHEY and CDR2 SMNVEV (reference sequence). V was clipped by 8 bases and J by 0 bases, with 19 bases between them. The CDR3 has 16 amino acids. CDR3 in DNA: TGTGCCAGCCCTCTTCAAGGGGGGGCCATGAACACTGAAGCTTTCTTT. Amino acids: CASPLQGGAMNTEAFF.

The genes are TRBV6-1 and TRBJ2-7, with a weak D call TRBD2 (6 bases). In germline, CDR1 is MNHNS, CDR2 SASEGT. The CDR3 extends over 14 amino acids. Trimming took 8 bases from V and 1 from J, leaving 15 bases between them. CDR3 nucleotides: TGTGCCAGCGTCCTTGGGGACTTATCCTACGAGCAGTACTTC. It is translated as CASVLGDLSYEQYF.

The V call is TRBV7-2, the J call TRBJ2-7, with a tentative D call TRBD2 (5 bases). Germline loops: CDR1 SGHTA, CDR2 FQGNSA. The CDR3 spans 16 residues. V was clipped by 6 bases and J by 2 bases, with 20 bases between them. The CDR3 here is CASRYGLGPSPYEQYF. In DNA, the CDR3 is TGTGCCAGCAGGTATGGACTCGGGCCTAGCCCCTACGAGCAGTACTTC. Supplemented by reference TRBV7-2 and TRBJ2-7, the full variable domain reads GAGVSQSPSNKVTEKGKDVELRCDPISGHTALYWYRQSLGQGLEFLIYFQGNSAPDKSGLPSDRFSAERTGGSVSTLTIQRTQQEDSAVYLCASRYGLGPSPYEQYFGPGTRLTVT.

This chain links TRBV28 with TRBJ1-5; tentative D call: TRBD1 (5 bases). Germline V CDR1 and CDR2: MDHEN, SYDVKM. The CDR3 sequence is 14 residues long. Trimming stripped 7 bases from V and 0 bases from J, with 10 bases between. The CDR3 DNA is TGTGCCAGCATCACAGGCACTAGCAATCAGCCCCAGCATTTT. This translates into CASITGTSNQPQHF.

CDR3 amino acids: CASSFGTTRGDTQYF. The CDR3 coding sequence is TGTGCCAGCAGCTTTGGGACAACCCGAGGGGATACGCAGTATTTT. V is TRBV7-2 and J is TRBJ2-3; perhaps TRBD1 as D (6 bases). V lost 3 bases, J lost 6 bases, and 16 bases lay in between. The CDR3 is 15 residues long. CDR1 SGHTA and CDR2 FQGNSA come from the germline V gene.

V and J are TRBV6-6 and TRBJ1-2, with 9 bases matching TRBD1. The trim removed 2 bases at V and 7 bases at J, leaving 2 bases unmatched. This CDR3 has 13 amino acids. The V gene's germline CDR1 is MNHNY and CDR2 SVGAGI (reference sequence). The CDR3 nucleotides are TGTGCCAGCAGTTACGGACAGGGGACTGGCTACACCTTC. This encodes CASSYGQGTGYTF.

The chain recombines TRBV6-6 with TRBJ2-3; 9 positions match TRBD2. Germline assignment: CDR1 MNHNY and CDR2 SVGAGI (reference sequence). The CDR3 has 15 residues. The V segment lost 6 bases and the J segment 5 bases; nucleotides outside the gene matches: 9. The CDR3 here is CASSLAGALVDTQYF. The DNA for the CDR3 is TGTGCCAGCAGCTTAGCGGGAGCGTTGGTAGATACGCAGTATTTT.

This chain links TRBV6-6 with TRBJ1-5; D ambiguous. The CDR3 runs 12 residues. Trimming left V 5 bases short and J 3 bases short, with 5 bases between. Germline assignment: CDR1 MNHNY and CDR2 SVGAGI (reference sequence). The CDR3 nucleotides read TGTGCCAGCAGTGACAACAATCAGCCCCAGCATTTT. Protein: CASSDNNQPQHF.

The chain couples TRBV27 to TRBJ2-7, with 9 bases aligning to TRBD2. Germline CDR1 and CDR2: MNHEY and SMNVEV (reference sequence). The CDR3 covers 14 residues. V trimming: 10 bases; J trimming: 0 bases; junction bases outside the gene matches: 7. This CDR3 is CATAIAGASYEQYF. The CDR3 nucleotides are TGTGCCACCGCTATAGCGGGAGCCTCCTACGAGCAGTACTTC.

The CDR3 loop is CASSNPGQNLYEQYF. The CDR3 DNA is TGTGCCAGCAGCAACCCAGGACAGAACCTCTACGAGCAGTACTTC. V and J are TRBV28 and TRBJ2-7, with D possibly matching TRBD1 (6 bases). Trimming cost V 6 bases and J 3 bases, with 18 bases left between them. Germline V CDR1 and CDR2: MDHEN, SYDVKM. The CDR3 consists of 15 residues.

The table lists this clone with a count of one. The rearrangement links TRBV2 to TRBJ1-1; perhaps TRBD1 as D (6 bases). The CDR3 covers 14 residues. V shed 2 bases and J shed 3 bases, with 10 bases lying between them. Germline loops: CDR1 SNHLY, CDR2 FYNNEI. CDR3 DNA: TGTGCCAGCAGTGAAAGGGGGAAGGACACTGAAGCTTTCTTT. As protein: CASSERGKDTEAFF.

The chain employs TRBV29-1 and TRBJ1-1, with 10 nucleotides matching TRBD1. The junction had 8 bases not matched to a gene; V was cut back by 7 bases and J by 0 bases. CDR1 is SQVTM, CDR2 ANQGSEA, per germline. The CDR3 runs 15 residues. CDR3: CSATRTGGMNTEAFF. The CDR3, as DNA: TGCAGCGCGACTCGGACAGGGGGTATGAACACTGAAGCTTTCTTT.

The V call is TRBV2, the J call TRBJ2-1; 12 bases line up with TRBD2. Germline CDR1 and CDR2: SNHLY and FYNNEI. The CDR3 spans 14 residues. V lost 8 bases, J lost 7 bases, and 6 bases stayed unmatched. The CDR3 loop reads CASYGLAGRNEQFF. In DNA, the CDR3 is TGTGCCAGCTATGGACTAGCGGGAAGAAATGAGCAGTTCTTC.

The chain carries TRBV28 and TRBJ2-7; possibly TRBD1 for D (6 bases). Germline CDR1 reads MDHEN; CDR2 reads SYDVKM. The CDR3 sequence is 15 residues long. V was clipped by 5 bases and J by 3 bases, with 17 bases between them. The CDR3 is CASSAPGQGNYEQYF. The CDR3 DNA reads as TGTGCCAGCAGTGCACCGGGACAAGGAAACTACGAGCAGTACTTC.

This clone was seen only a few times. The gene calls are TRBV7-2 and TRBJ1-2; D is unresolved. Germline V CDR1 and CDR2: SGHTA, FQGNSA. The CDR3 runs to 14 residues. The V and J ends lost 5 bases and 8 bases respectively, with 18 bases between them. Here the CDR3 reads CASSPRYQSYGYTF. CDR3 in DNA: TGTGCCAGCAGCCCCCGCTACCAATCGTACGGCTACACCTTC.

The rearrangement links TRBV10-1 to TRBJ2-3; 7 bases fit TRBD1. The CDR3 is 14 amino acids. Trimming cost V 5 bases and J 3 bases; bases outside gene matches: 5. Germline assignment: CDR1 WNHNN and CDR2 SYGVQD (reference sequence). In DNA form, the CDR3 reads TGCGCCAGCAGTAGGAGACAGGGTACAGATACGCAGTATTTT. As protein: CASSRRQGTDTQYF.

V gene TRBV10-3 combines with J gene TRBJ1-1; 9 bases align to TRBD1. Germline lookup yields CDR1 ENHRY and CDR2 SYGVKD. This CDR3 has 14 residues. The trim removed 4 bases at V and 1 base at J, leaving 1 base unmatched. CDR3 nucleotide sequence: TGTGCCATCAGTGTGGGACAGGGGAACACTGAAGCTTTCTTT. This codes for CAISVGQGNTEAFF.